One T cell receptor (beta chain) is described in this entry. Its cognate antigen is unknown. With 60 Vbeta and 13 Jbeta primers, the PCR was carried out. Here immunoSEQ multiplex PCR was the method, and the copy in TCRdb shows in-frame clones only, minus some. The table includes approximately 130,000 clones, 55% to 80% detected once. CDR3 length: 13 amino acids. Germline loops: CDR1 SNHLY, CDR2 FYNNEI. The V end lost 3 bases, the J end lost 4 bases, and 9 bases lay between the germline ends. Healthy individuals who donated bone marrow served as the donors. The sample is drawn from a study of cytomegalovirus exposure and HLA in healthy donors. The wider study: As an earlier analysis found, about 190 million T cells yielded about 120 million unique TCR beta sequences. Notes on the study in general: Researchers catalogued some 160 TCR beta chains as cytomegalovirus-associated. The analysis excluded some indistinguishable V segments, including TRBV6-2 and TRBV6-3.

V is TRBV2 and J is TRBJ1-1; D possibly corresponds to TRBD1 (6 bases). This clonotype was sampled from a woman in her thirties or forties in good health and CMV-seronegative. The sample consisted of PBMCs. CDR3 DNA sequence: TGTGCCAGCAGTGAGAGAGGGGGCACTGAAGCTTTCTTT. It is translated as CASSERGGTEAFF.